These T cell receptor beta chains were read from a single sample in a study of blood T cell repertoires in COVID-19. Here immunoSEQ multiplex PCR was the method, and the copy in TCRdb shows in-frame clones only, minus some. The data contain 35,000 to 45,000 clones, over 75% of them singletons. Sequenced: peripheral blood. These receptors all come from a human donor in a cohort sampled during active COVID-19. CDR3s include the opening cysteine and the closing phenylalanine or tryptophan.

j_call v_call cdr3_length cdr3_aa
TRBJ2-7 TRBV12-3/TRBV12-4 13 CATGGGVRHEQYF
TRBJ2-5 TRBV13 14 CASSLWSGQETQYF
TRBJ2-3 TRBV6-4 18 CASSDSGLAGYCTDTQYF
TRBJ1-1 TRBV6-1 15 CASSEARAVNTEAFF
TRBJ1-4 TRBV2 14 CASSQGQGNEKLFF
TRBJ2-7 TRBV9 15 CASSVEGQGWSEQYF
TRBJ2-2 TRBV30 13 CAWNRGNTGELFF
TRBJ1-5 TRBV5-5 18 CASSPDRAEGYSNQPQHF
TRBJ2-7 TRBV10-3 14 CAISESAGVREQYF
TRBJ1-1 TRBV18 16 CASSPGTPGVNTEAFF
TRBJ2-1 TRBV6-5 15 CASLSAGGTYNEQFF
TRBJ1-1 TRBV9 12 CASSPPGAEAFF
TRBJ2-3 TRBV11-2 18 CASSLVGFAGGDTDTQYF
TRBJ1-2 TRBV5-4 14 CATVGTGGNYGYTF
TRBJ1-1 TRBV5-1 12 CASSADRGEAFF
TRBJ2-7 TRBV5-1 15 CASSLQGSSIYEQYF
TRBJ2-2 TRBV6-5 15 CAGTTGTGGTGELFF
TRBJ2-1 TRBV19 15 CASSIVNRGHDEQFF
TRBJ2-5 TRBV7-9 15 CASSLGLPYQETQYF
TRBJ1-3 TRBV11-2 17 CASSLVPGGRAGNTIYF
TRBJ1-5 TRBV4-1 15 CASSQGRQGNQPQHF
TRBJ2-3 TRBV2 12 CASSVGQLTQYF
TRBJ2-5 TRBV11-2 15 CASSYTSGYQETQYF
TRBJ1-2 TRBV25-1 15 CASSESMDRGRGYTF
TRBJ1-1 TRBV5-1 15 CASSLGAGENTEAFF
TRBJ1-5 TRBV30 13 CAWSVRFNQPQHF
TRBJ2-1 TRBV30 14 CAWSGGTGGGEQFF
TRBJ2-3 TRBV2 12 CASRSQRATQYF
TRBJ1-5 TRBV6-6 12 CASSPFWEAQHF
TRBJ2-2 TRBV4-2 17 CASSQARGLAPSGELFF
TRBJ2-7 TRBV3-1/TRBV3-2 13 CASSQDEHYEQYF
TRBJ1-4 TRBV6-1 19 CASSELWSDKGAYGEKLFF
TRBJ2-7 TRBV12-2 18 CASRPPGAPSGSSYEQYF
TRBJ2-7 TRBV27 17 CASRPRPSQRVFHEQYF
TRBJ1-2 TRBV7-9 13 CASSLLADYGYTF